This entry is about one TCR beta chain. This sample is drawn from a study of shared clonotypes between healthy human individuals. In the authors' methods: Junction-only sequences without quality scores came from ImmunoSEQ, so filtering differed. The protocol was immunoSEQ multiplex PCR, while the TCRdb copy is restricted to in-frame clones and leaves out a portion. V, J and clone size reflect that table, while D and trimming were determined from the DNA. The sample shows approximately 510,000 clones, about four fifths of them seen only once. The CDR3 sequence is 13 residues long. Looked up from germline, CDR1 is SGHRS and CDR2 is YFSETQ. The germline V and J ends were trimmed by 0 bases and 4 bases, with 4 bases remaining between them.

The receptor comes from a woman in her 40s in good health. Some clones in this sample may be carry-over from other donors' samples. The chain links TRBV5-1 to TRBJ2-2; no clear D gene. Sequencing was done on a sample of PBMCs. CDR3 in DNA: TGCGCCAGCAGCTTGGAGGTCACCGGGGAGCTGTTTTTT. Encoded protein: CASSLEVTGELFF.